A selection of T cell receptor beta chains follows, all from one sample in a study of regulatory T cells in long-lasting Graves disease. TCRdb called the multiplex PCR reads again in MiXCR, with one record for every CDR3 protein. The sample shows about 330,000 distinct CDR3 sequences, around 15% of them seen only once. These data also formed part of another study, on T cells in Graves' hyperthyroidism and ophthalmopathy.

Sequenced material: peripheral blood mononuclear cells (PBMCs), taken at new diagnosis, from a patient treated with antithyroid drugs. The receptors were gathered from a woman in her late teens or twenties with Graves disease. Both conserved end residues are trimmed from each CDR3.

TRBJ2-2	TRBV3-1	ASSFATSAGGELF
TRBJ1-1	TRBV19	ASGEVVNTEAF
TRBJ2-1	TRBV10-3	AISAGRVLVNEQF
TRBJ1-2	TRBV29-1	SVETGGGYGYT
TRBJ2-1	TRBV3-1	ASSQLASPYNEQF
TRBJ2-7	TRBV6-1	ASTLTGGYEQY
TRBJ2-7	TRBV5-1	ASSSTGTAGGLYEQY
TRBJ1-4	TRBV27	ASSPNQGAWEKPF
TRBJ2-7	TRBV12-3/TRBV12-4	ASSSAPGGPQLAQY
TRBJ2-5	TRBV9	ASSVATGRGFRETQY
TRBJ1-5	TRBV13	ASSTGLNNQPQH
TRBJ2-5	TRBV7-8	ASSLVQGLAGGETQY
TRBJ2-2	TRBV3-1	ASSPRAGGTGELF
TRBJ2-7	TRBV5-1	ASSLRAGPYEQY
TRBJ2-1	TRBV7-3	ASSWIAGGSYNEQF
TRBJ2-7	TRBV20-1	SATGTGNGYEQY
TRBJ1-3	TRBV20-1	SARDGGRAGNTIY
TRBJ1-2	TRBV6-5	ASSYGEVGMHYGYT
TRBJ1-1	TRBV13	ASSPRLVGTEAF
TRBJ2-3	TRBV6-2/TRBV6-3	ASSYSSPGGGSNTQY
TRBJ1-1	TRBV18	ATQVGATAEAF
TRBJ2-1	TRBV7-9	ASSLETMFGGRASYNEQF
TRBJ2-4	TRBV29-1	SVEGPRENQY
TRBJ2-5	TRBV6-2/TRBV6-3	ASSEAKGVETQY
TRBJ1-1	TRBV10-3	AIRGNTEAF
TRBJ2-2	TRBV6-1	ASSEAAGFSGELF
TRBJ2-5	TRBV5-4	ASSLAGRSGGAKTQY
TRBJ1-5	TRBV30	AWSRDSNQPQH
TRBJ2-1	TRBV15	ATSVAGQGSNEQF
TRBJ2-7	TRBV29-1	SVGAAGSSYEQY
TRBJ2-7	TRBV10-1	ASSPNSGRGTYEQY
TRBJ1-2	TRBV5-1	ASSLDTTGGFGYT
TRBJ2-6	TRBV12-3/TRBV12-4	ASSLHGGQGTRSGANVLT
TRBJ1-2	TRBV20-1	SASQSGKGYT
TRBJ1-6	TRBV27	ASSLADRGGWSPLH
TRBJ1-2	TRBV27	ASTAGTRYGYT
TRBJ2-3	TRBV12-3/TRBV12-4	ASSSLTRGPTDTQY
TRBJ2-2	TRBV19	ASSIGTGAVGELF
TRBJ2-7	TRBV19	ASRARDGAIYEQY
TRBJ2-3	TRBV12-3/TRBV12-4	ASSLDSGIEDTQY
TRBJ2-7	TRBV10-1	ASSESKEGHYEQY
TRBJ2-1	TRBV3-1	ASSQERTSGGYGGEQF
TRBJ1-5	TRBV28	ASSPPRTNQPQH
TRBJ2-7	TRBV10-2	ASRDLADVTYEQY
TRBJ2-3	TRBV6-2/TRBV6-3	ASRLGSPGDTQY
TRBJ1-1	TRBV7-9	ASSPGRQGGF
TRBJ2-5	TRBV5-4	ASSSGPGHETQY
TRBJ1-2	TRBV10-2	ASTGQPGGYT